This T cell receptor beta chain was documented in a study of tissue T cells after allogeneic stem cell transplantation. Overall study findings and caveats: Only a limited share of tissue TCRs appeared in blood or spleen.

A word on this clone: Its matching antigen is unknown.

The CDR3 has 15 residues. Per the germline V gene, CDR1 is MNHNY and CDR2 is SVGAGI (reference sequence). Trimming took 5 bases from V and 6 from J, leaving 17 bases between them. Using immunoSEQ multiplex PCR, the repertoire was profiled, and TCRdb retains in-frame clones only, with some absent. The data hold approximately 12,000 clones, with 70% observed a single time. The TCR was taken from a woman aged 18-50 years with breast cancer. This specimen was tissue from the right colon, taken at autopsy. The V call is TRBV6-6, the J call TRBJ2-1, with D possibly TRBD1 on 6 matching bases. DNA of the CDR3: TGTGCCAGCAGTCGACGGGACACTCAGGGCAATGAGCAGTTCTTC. It yields the protein CASSRRDTQGNEQFF.